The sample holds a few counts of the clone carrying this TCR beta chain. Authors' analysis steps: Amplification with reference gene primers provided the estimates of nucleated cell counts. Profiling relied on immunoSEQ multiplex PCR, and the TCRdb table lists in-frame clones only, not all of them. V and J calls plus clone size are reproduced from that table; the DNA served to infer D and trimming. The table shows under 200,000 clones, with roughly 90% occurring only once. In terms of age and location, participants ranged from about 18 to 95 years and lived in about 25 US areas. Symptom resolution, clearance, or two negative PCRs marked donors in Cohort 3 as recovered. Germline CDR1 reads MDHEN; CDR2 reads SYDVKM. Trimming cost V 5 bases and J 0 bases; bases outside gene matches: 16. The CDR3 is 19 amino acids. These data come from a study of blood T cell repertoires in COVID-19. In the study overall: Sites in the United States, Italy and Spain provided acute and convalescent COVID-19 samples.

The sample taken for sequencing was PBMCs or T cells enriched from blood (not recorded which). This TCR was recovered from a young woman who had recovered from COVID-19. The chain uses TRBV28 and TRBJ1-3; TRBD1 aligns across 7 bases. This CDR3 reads CASSGNRGQNRSSGNTIYF. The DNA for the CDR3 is TGTGCCAGCAGTGGGAACAGGGGACAAAACCGGAGCTCTGGAAACACCATATATTTT.